This T cell receptor beta chain is from a study of T cells in pancreatic ductal adenocarcinoma. The selected patients with pancreatic ductal adenocarcinoma had surgery but no neoadjuvant therapy. This clone was seen a single time. Its antigen is not identified. The data were produced by immunoSEQ multiplex PCR, yet TCRdb's version contains in-frame clones alone and is incomplete. The data hold over 85,000 clones, with about 95% observed a single time. Study observations and caveats: This surgical cohort overrepresents the minority presenting with early-stage disease. Tumor samples had fewer productive templates and around 7.2-fold fewer unique clonotypes than blood. Blood clonality (around 0.066) did not differ significantly from tumor (approximately 0.1).

V lost 0 bases to trimming and J lost 8 bases; unmatched junction nucleotides: 4. This CDR3 comprises 15 residues. Germline CDR1 is ENHRY and CDR2 is SYGVKD. The TCR originated in a human donor with pancreatic ductal adenocarcinoma. The sample was PBMCs. This sequence joins TRBV10-3 and TRBJ2-1; 10 nucleotides align to TRBD2. CDR3 bases: TGTGCCATCAGTGAGTCTGTGCTAGCGGGAGATGAGCAGTTCTTC. It is translated as CAISESVLAGDEQFF.